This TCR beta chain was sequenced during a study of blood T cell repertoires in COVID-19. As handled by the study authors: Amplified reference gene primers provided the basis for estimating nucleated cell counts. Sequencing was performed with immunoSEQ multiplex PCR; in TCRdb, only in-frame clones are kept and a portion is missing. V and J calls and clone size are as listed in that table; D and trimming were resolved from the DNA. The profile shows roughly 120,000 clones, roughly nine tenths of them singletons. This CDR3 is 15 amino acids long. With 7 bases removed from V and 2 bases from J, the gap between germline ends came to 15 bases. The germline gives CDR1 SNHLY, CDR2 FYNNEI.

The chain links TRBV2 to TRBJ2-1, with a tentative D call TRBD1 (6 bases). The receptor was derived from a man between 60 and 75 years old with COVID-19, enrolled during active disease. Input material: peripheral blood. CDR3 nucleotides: TGTGCCAGCAACCCGGGACATGGGCCCTACAATGAGCAGTTCTTC. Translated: CASNPGHGPYNEQFF.